One sample yielded the 14 T cell receptor beta chains listed below, sequenced in a study of blood T cell repertoires in COVID-19. Assay used: immunoSEQ multiplex PCR; TCRdb lists only in-frame clones, some missing. In the table there are about 120,000 clones, roughly nine tenths of which are singletons. The specimen was peripheral blood. Receptors were obtained from a man between 65 and 85 years old with active or convalescent COVID-19.

V usage is TRBV7-2 and J usage is TRBJ1-1, with 8 bases that match TRBD1. In germline, CDR1 is SGHTA, CDR2 FQGNSA. Germline trimming cut 2 bases from V and 4 bases from J; bases unmatched to any gene: 3. This CDR3 spans 14 amino acids. CDR3 in DNA: TGTGCCAGCAGCTTACAGGGGGCTGGCACTGAAGCTTTCTTT. Translation gives CASSLQGAGTEAFF.

The genes are TRBV6-5 and TRBJ1-1; possibly TRBD1 for D (5 bases). The CDR3 covers 13 residues. CDR1 and CDR2 (germline): MNHEY, SVGAGI. V was shortened by 11 bases and J by 2 bases, with 15 bases between the two germline ends. The CDR3 sequence is CARVGGINTEAFF. The CDR3 coding sequence is TGTGCCCGTGTCGGGGGAATTAACACTGAAGCTTTCTTT.

The chain couples TRBV6-5 to TRBJ2-1; 9 nucleotides match TRBD2. Unmatched junction bases numbered 6, after V lost 6 bases and J lost 3 bases. CDR1 is MNHEY, CDR2 SVGAGI, per germline. The CDR3 length is 15 residues. The CDR3 reads CASSLGLAIYNEQFF. CDR3 coding DNA: TGTGCCAGCAGCCTGGGACTAGCAATCTACAATGAGCAGTTCTTC.

The rearrangement links TRBV28 to TRBJ2-7; 9 bases are shared with TRBD2. V gave up 5 bases and J gave up 3 bases; unmatched junction bases: 8. The germline V gene encodes CDR1 MDHEN and CDR2 SYDVKM. The CDR3 runs 15 residues. This chain's CDR3 is CASSTAGLADYEQYF. DNA for the CDR3: TGTGCCAGCAGTACTGCGGGACTAGCTGACTACGAGCAGTACTTC.

The J gene is TRBJ2-1, the V gene TRBV3-1 (or the pseudogene TRBV3-2); D is undetermined. CDR1 and CDR2 from the germline V gene are LGHDT and YNNKEL (reference sequence). The V gene lost 3 bases and the J gene lost 6 bases, with 12 bases spanning the gap. The CDR3 has 14 amino acids. CDR3 in amino acids: CASSQLGSINEQFF. In nucleotides, the CDR3 is TGTGCCAGCAGCCAGCTAGGTAGTATCAATGAGCAGTTCTTC.

The chain has TRBV5-1 and TRBJ2-1; 8 nucleotides agree with TRBD2. Germline lookup yields CDR1 SGHRS and CDR2 YFSETQ. CDR3 size: 14 residues. Trimming removed 4 bases from V and 7 bases from J; junction bases left unmatched: 7. CDR3 sequence reads: CASSETTSENEQFF. The CDR3 DNA follows: TGCGCCAGCAGCGAAACGACTAGCGAGAATGAGCAGTTCTTC.

J is TRBJ1-1 and V is TRBV27, with unresolved D. Germline CDR1 and CDR2: MNHEY and SMNVEV (reference sequence). This CDR3 has 11 residues. The V and J ends lost 5 bases and 5 bases respectively, with 6 bases between them. CDR3 sequence: CASSRGTEAFF. CDR3 coding DNA: TGTGCCAGCAGTCGGGGTACTGAAGCTTTCTTT.

The genes are TRBV27 and TRBJ2-2; D unresolved. Germline V gives CDR1 MNHEY, CDR2 SMNVEV (reference sequence). Trimming pared 7 bases from V and 1 base from J, leaving 7 bases between. The CDR3 is 13 amino acids. The CDR3 DNA reads as TGTGCCAGCATGGAGTTGAACACCGGGGAGCTGTTTTTT. This sequence encodes CASMELNTGELFF.

The V gene is TRBV18, the J gene TRBJ2-7; the match to TRBD1 covers 9 bases. Germline V gene data show CDR1 as KGHSH and CDR2 as LQKENI. The length of the CDR3 is 14 residues. V was pared by 6 bases and J by 3 bases, with 6 bases of the junction left unmatched. The CDR3 coding sequence is TGTGCCAGCTCGCCCGGGACAGGGTACTACGAGCAGTACTTC. This translates into CASSPGTGYYEQYF.

The chain employs TRBV9 and TRBJ1-5; TRBD1 is a possible D gene (5 bases). This CDR3 is 14 amino acids long. V was pared by 0 bases and J by 7 bases, with 11 bases between. The germline CDR1 and CDR2 sequences are SGDLS and YYNGEE. This CDR3 reads CASSVGWQGQPQHF. CDR3 bases: TGTGCCAGCAGCGTAGGCTGGCAGGGCCAGCCCCAGCATTTT.

The CDR3 DNA reads TGTGCCAGCAGCCCCACTAGCTTCGGTGGTAATGAGCAGTTCTTC. Amino acid sequence: CASSPTSFGGNEQFF. This chain joins TRBV3-1 (or the pseudogene TRBV3-2) and TRBJ2-1, with D perhaps TRBD2 (6 bases). This CDR3 has 15 residues. Germline lookup yields CDR1 LGHDT and CDR2 YNNKEL (reference sequence). Trimming took off 4 bases at V and 7 bases at J, with 17 bases between the two ends.

The chain couples TRBV6-1 to TRBJ1-5; 7 nucleotides agree with TRBD1. Trimming removed 0 bases from V and 7 bases from J; junction bases left unmatched: 0. The CDR3 runs to 13 residues. Germline CDR1 is MNHNS and CDR2 is SASEGT. This CDR3 reads CASSEARGQPQHF. CDR3 sequence (DNA): TGTGCCAGCAGTGAAGCCAGGGGGCAGCCCCAGCATTTT.

The V and J genes are TRBV11-1 and TRBJ1-2; possibly TRBD1 for D (6 bases). This CDR3 is 14 amino acids long. From germline, CDR1 is SGHAT and CDR2 FQDESV (reference sequence). Between the trimmed V and J ends, which lost 0 bases and 4 bases, there was a span of 9 bases. The CDR3 region has the DNA TGTGCCAGCAGCTTAGCCGGGGACATCTATGGCTACACCTTC. It translates to CASSLAGDIYGYTF.

V gene TRBV15 combines with J gene TRBJ2-2; D is ambiguous. Germline V CDR1 and CDR2: LNHNV, YYDKDF (reference sequence). This CDR3 has 14 amino acids. V was shortened by 0 bases and J by 5 bases, with 7 bases between the two germline ends. In nucleotides, the CDR3 is TGTGCCACCAGCAGAGATCGAGCGACCGGGGAGCTGTTTTTT. This encodes CATSRDRATGELFF.